The 31 T cell receptor beta chains reported below all come from one sample, sequenced in a study of blood T cell repertoires in COVID-19. Sequencing was performed with immunoSEQ multiplex PCR; in TCRdb, only in-frame clones are kept and a portion is missing. The sample has about 200,000 clones; around 86% are singletons. Sequencing was carried out using peripheral blood. Every receptor here comes from a man aged 40-49 years with acute or convalescent COVID-19.

The CDR3 loop reads CASSLTVANTGELFF. The CDR3 DNA sequence: TGTGCCAGCAGCCTCACCGTAGCGAACACCGGGGAGCTGTTTTTT. This sequence joins TRBV5-4 and TRBJ2-2; D gene uncertain. V lost 4 bases and J 0 bases, leaving 10 bases between the germline ends. Germline loops: CDR1 SGHNT, CDR2 YYREEE (reference sequence). The CDR3 length is 15 residues.

The chain is built from TRBV7-9 and TRBJ1-5; D remains ambiguous. Per the germline V gene, CDR1 is SEHNR and CDR2 is FQNEAQ (reference sequence). The CDR3 contains 15 residues. The germline V and J ends were trimmed by 5 bases and 7 bases, with 18 bases remaining between them. The CDR3 here is CASSRGHEVGQPQHF. The DNA for the CDR3 is TGTGCCAGCAGCCGGGGTCATGAGGTTGGACAGCCCCAGCATTTT.

The V call is TRBV4-1, the J call TRBJ1-1, with D possibly matching TRBD1 (6 bases). CDR1 MGHRA and CDR2 YSYEKL come from the germline V gene. Trimming shortened V by 8 bases and J by 1 base, and 14 bases separated the two germline ends. This CDR3 has 14 residues. The CDR3 sequence is CASGGRGANTEAFF. Written as DNA, the CDR3 is TGCGCCAGCGGTGGCAGGGGAGCGAACACTGAAGCTTTCTTT.

V usage is TRBV6-6 and J usage is TRBJ1-1, with D tentatively TRBD1 (5 bases). This CDR3 has 12 residues. The V and J ends lost 10 bases and 4 bases respectively, with 13 bases between them. Germline-derived CDR1 and CDR2 are MNHNY and SVGAGI (reference sequence). The chain's CDR3 is CATGPGGTEAFF. CDR3 nucleotide sequence: TGTGCCACAGGACCGGGGGGCACTGAAGCTTTCTTT.

The rearrangement links TRBV5-5 to TRBJ1-2, with 9 bases aligning to TRBD1. CDR1 and CDR2 from the germline V gene are SGHKS and YYEKEE (reference sequence). The CDR3 length is 13 residues. Trimming took 3 bases from V and 8 from J; bases not matched to a gene: 5. CDR3 bases: TGTGCCAGCAGCTCGGAAGACAGGGGGGGCTACACCTTC. This translates into CASSSEDRGGYTF. Combining the CDR3 with reference TRBV5-5 and TRBJ1-2 gives the whole variable domain DAGVTQSPTHLIKTRGQQVTLRCSPISGHKSVSWYQQVLGQGPQFIFQYYEKEERGRGNFPDRFSARQFPNYSSELNVNALLLGDSALYLCASSSEDRGGYTFGSGTRLTVV.

The V call is TRBV5-1, the J call TRBJ2-7; TRBD1 aligns across 7 bases. V trimming: 0 bases; J trimming: 10 bases; junction bases outside the gene matches: 10. Per the germline V gene, CDR1 is SGHRS and CDR2 is YFSETQ. The CDR3 is made up of 14 amino acids. CDR3 nucleotide sequence: TGCGCCAGCAGCTTGGGTACAGGGGATAGCGATCAGTACTTC. Amino acids: CASSLGTGDSDQYF.

The chain uses TRBV10-1 and TRBJ1-1; possible D gene TRBD1, 5 bases. Deletions cut 6 bases from V and 5 bases from J, with 16 bases between. The germline gives CDR1 WNHNN, CDR2 SYGVQD (reference sequence). This CDR3 has 14 residues. In DNA, the CDR3 is TGCGCCAGCAGCCCCCTTCAGGGTGATACTGAAGCTTTCTTT. Protein sequence: CASSPLQGDTEAFF.

The J gene is TRBJ1-2, the V gene TRBV7-2, with 7 bases that match TRBD1. V lost 7 bases to trimming and J lost 4 bases; unmatched junction nucleotides: 15. The CDR3 consists of 16 residues. CDR1 is SGHTA and CDR2 is FQGNSA in the germline V gene. The CDR3 here is CASTPSTGIFGYGYTF. The CDR3 DNA is TGTGCCAGCACACCGTCGACAGGGATCTTCGGCTATGGCTACACCTTC.

The genes are TRBV12-3 or TRBV12-4 and TRBJ2-7; 7 nucleotides align to TRBD1. V lost 6 bases, J lost 5 bases, and 7 bases stayed unmatched. This CDR3 contains 13 residues. The CDR3 sequence: CASSLGQANEQYF. The DNA of the CDR3 is TGTGCCAGCAGCCTAGGACAGGCCAACGAGCAGTACTTC.

This clone came up once. This chain links TRBV7-2 with TRBJ2-3; 11 nucleotides agree with TRBD2. V lost 7 bases to trimming and J lost 4 bases; unmatched junction nucleotides: 4. The CDR3 runs to 14 residues. Germline values: CDR1 SGHTA, CDR2 FQGNSA. CDR3 coding DNA: TGTGCCAGCATGCCGGGACTAGCGGCAGATACGCAGTATTTT. Protein: CASMPGLAADTQYF.

This chain connects TRBV5-6 to TRBJ2-7; 7 bases line up with TRBD1. V dropped 4 bases and J dropped 4; count of bases not matched to a gene: 2. The germline CDR1 and CDR2 sequences are SGHDT and YYEEEE. This CDR3 spans 12 amino acids. CDR3 region: CASSQGEYEQYF. In DNA, the CDR3 is TGTGCCAGCAGCCAGGGGGAATACGAGCAGTACTTC.

A note on this clone: Other DNA sequences in this specimen translate into the identical CDR3. The chain joins TRBV19 to TRBJ2-2, with 7 bases aligning to TRBD1. Looked up from germline, CDR1 is LNHDA and CDR2 is SQIVND (reference sequence). The ends lost 1 base at V and 0 bases at J; junction bases unmatched: 2. The length of the CDR3 is 16 residues. This CDR3 is CASSIGTGANTGELFF. CDR3 coding DNA: TGTGCCAGTAGTATAGGTACAGGGGCGAACACCGGGGAGCTGTTTTTT.

The chain couples TRBV7-2 to TRBJ2-3, with D possibly TRBD2 on 6 matching bases. Trimming shortened V by 4 bases and J by 4 bases, and 27 bases separated the two germline ends. CDR1 and CDR2 (germline): SGHTA, FQGNSA. The CDR3 has 19 residues. This chain's CDR3 is CASSSLRDSAGEFSDTQYF. The DNA for the CDR3 is TGTGCCAGCAGCTCCCTCCGGGACTCAGCCGGCGAGTTTTCAGATACGCAGTATTTT.

The gene calls are TRBV27 and TRBJ1-5, with D perhaps matching TRBD1 (6 bases). This CDR3 comprises 13 residues. Germline V gene data show CDR1 as MNHEY and CDR2 as SMNVEV (reference sequence). Trimming removed 4 bases from V and 5 bases from J, with 9 bases in between. DNA of the CDR3: TGTGCCAGCAGTTGGGGGCGGGATCAGCCCCAGCATTTT. This sequence encodes CASSWGRDQPQHF.

J is TRBJ2-7 and V is TRBV5-1, with D possibly matching TRBD1 (6 bases). The germline V gene encodes CDR1 SGHRS and CDR2 YFSETQ. Trimming left V 4 bases short and J 4 bases short, with 18 bases between. The CDR3 is 15 amino acids. CDR3 sequence reads: CASSIAQKQGYEQYF. The CDR3, as DNA: TGCGCCAGCAGCATAGCCCAGAAACAGGGTTACGAGCAGTACTTC.

This chain uses TRBV2 with TRBJ1-1; 8 bases align to TRBD1. Per the germline V gene, CDR1 is SNHLY and CDR2 is FYNNEI. V lost 11 bases to trimming and J lost 4 bases; unmatched junction nucleotides: 6. The CDR3 consists of 12 residues. CDR3 sequence reads: CAHGDRFTEAFF. CDR3 DNA sequence: TGTGCCCATGGGGACAGGTTCACTGAAGCTTTCTTT.

The CDR3 coding sequence is TGCGCCAGCAGCCCTGGACAGGGGAACTATGGCTACACCTTC. This gives the protein CASSPGQGNYGYTF. This chain connects TRBV4-3 to TRBJ1-2; 9 bases are shared with TRBD1. Looked up from germline, CDR1 is LGHNA and CDR2 is YSLEER. V trimming: 4 bases; J trimming: 2 bases; junction bases outside the gene matches: 2. The CDR3 covers 14 residues.

The DNA of the CDR3 is TGTGCCAGCAGCGTAGCTCCAGCGGGGGCAGGGGAGACCCAGTACTTC. Translating it yields CASSVAPAGAGETQYF. The V and J genes are TRBV9 and TRBJ2-5, with TRBD2 matching over 8 bases. Germline V lookup: CDR1 SGDLS, CDR2 YYNGEE. This CDR3 is 16 amino acids long. V was pared by 0 bases and J by 5 bases, with 9 bases of the junction left unmatched.

This chain connects TRBV10-2 to TRBJ1-6, with D maybe TRBD1 (5 bases). The CDR3 sequence is 15 residues long. Germline V gene sequence: CDR1 WSHSY, CDR2 SAAADI. Trimming stripped 4 bases from V and 2 bases from J, with 9 bases between. In DNA, the CDR3 is TGCGCCAGCAGTGTAGACAGTACCTATAATTCACCCCTCCACTTT. It yields the protein CASSVDSTYNSPLHF.

The chain recombines TRBV4-1 with TRBJ1-2; 8 bases agree with TRBD1. Germline CDR1 reads MGHRA; CDR2 reads YSYEKL. The CDR3 is made up of 14 amino acids. V shed 1 base, J shed 4 bases, and the junction held 2 bases outside the gene matches. The CDR3 loop is CASSQVGTGYGYTF. CDR3 sequence (DNA): TGCGCCAGCAGCCAAGTCGGGACAGGCTATGGCTACACCTTC.

The J gene is TRBJ2-7, the V gene TRBV6-5, with 9 positions matching TRBD2. In germline, CDR1 is MNHEY, CDR2 SVGAGI. The V segment lost 6 bases and the J segment 2 bases; nucleotides outside the gene matches: 8. This CDR3 is built from 15 residues. CDR3 loop: CASSSSSGGTYEQYF. The CDR3 DNA is TGTGCCAGCAGCTCCTCGAGCGGGGGGACCTACGAGCAGTACTTC.

The chain employs TRBV7-2 and TRBJ1-1; 7 bases line up with TRBD1. Germline V CDR1 and CDR2: SGHTA, FQGNSA. The V segment lost 4 bases and the J segment 4 bases; nucleotides outside the gene matches: 6. The CDR3 covers 14 residues. The CDR3 is CASSSTGQITEAFF. CDR3 sequence (DNA): TGTGCCAGCAGCTCGACAGGGCAGATCACTGAAGCTTTCTTT.

The chain uses TRBV6-6 and TRBJ2-1; D is unresolved. With 3 bases removed from V and 0 bases from J, the gap between germline ends came to 12 bases. In germline, CDR1 is MNHNY, CDR2 SVGAGI (reference sequence). There are 16 residues in the CDR3. The CDR3 reads CASSYWALSSYNEQFF. The CDR3, as DNA: TGTGCCAGCAGTTATTGGGCATTGAGCTCCTACAATGAGCAGTTCTTC.

The chain employs TRBV12-3 or TRBV12-4 and TRBJ2-1; the match to TRBD1 covers 7 bases. This CDR3 spans 12 amino acids. The V gene end was trimmed by 6 bases and the J gene end by 7 bases; junction bases not matched to a gene: 3. The CDR3 region is CASRMDRNEQFF. Here the CDR3 DNA reads TGTGCCAGCAGAATGGACAGGAATGAGCAGTTCTTC.

The table lists this clone with a few counts. This CDR3 is CASSSGQGESPLHF. CDR3 in DNA: TGTGCCAGCAGCTCAGGACAGGGGGAATCACCCCTCCACTTT. The chain combines TRBV7-9 with TRBJ1-6; 10 bases fit TRBD1. V lost 4 bases to trimming and J lost 10 bases; unmatched junction nucleotides: 4. CDR1 and CDR2 (germline): SEHNR, FQNEAQ (reference sequence). This CDR3 spans 14 amino acids. Variable domain in full (rest from reference TRBV7-9 and TRBJ1-6): DTGVSQNPRHKITKRGQNVTFRCDPISEHNRLYWYRQTLGQGPEFLTYFQNEAQLEKSRLLSDRFSAERPKGSFSTLEIQRTEQGDSAMYLCASSSGQGESPLHFGNGTRLTVT.

The gene calls are TRBV3-1 (or the pseudogene TRBV3-2) and TRBJ2-7, with D maybe TRBD1 (6 bases). Trimming shortened V by 0 bases and J by 4 bases, and 13 bases separated the two germline ends. Germline CDR1 and CDR2: LGHDT and YNNKEL (reference sequence). This CDR3 has 15 residues. The CDR3 coding sequence is TGTGCCAGCAGCCAAGATGGCAGGGGACCATACGAGCAGTACTTC. Translated: CASSQDGRGPYEQYF.

The chain couples TRBV10-1 to TRBJ2-3, with D tentatively TRBD2 (6 bases). The germline CDR1 and CDR2 sequences are WNHNN and SYGVQD (reference sequence). The V gene lost 1 base and the J gene lost 0 bases, with 8 bases spanning the gap. The CDR3 extends over 15 amino acids. CDR3 nucleotides: TGCGCCAGCAGTGAGTGGCGGGGCAGCACAGATACGCAGTATTTT. It encodes CASSEWRGSTDTQYF.

A note on this clone: The sample holds other DNA sequences that translate to the same CDR3. The CDR3 bases are TGTGCCAGCAGCTTGGCGGGGGGGCCTGAGCAGTTCTTC. Protein sequence: CASSLAGGPEQFF. This chain links TRBV5-4 with TRBJ2-1, with TRBD2 identical over 8 bases. The CDR3 has 13 amino acids. V lost 0 bases, J lost 9 bases, and 2 bases stayed unmatched. In germline, CDR1 is SGHNT, CDR2 YYREEE (reference sequence).

The genes are TRBV4-1 and TRBJ1-4; D not certain. V lost 1 base to trimming and J lost 8 bases, with 14 bases between them. This CDR3 has 15 amino acids. Germline CDR1 reads MGHRA; CDR2 reads YSYEKL. CDR3 residues: CASSQGLMTGEKLFF. CDR3 coding DNA: TGCGCCAGCAGCCAAGGTTTAATGACTGGAGAAAAACTGTTTTTT.

The J gene is TRBJ2-5, the V gene TRBV5-4; perhaps TRBD1 as D (5 bases). Trimming removed 4 bases from V and 5 bases from J, with 15 bases in between. CDR1 is SGHNT, CDR2 YYREEE, per germline (reference sequence). The CDR3 runs 14 residues. The CDR3 loop reads CASSELTVGETQYF. CDR3 sequence (DNA): TGTGCCAGCAGCGAGCTGACAGTGGGGGAGACCCAGTACTTC.

V is TRBV5-4 and J is TRBJ1-1, with TRBD1 matching 9 bases. Germline values: CDR1 SGHNT, CDR2 YYREEE (reference sequence). V was pared by 4 bases and J by 1 base, with 5 bases of the junction left unmatched. This CDR3 has 15 residues. As DNA, the CDR3 is TGTGCCAGCAGCCTCCGGACAGGGGAGAACACTGAAGCTTTCTTT. It yields the protein CASSLRTGENTEAFF.